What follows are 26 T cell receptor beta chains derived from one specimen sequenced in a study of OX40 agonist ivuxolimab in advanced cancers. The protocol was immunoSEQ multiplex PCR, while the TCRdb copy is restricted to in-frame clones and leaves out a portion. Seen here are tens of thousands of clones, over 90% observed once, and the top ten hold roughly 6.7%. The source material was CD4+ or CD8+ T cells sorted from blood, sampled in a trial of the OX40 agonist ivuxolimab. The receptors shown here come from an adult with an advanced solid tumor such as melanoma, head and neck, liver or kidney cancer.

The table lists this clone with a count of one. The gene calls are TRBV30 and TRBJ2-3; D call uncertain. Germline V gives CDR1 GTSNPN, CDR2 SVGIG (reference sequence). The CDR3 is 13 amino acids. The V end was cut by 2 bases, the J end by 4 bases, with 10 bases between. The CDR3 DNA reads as TGTGCCTGGAGTTGGTGGACCTCAGATACGCAGTATTTT. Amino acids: CAWSWWTSDTQYF.

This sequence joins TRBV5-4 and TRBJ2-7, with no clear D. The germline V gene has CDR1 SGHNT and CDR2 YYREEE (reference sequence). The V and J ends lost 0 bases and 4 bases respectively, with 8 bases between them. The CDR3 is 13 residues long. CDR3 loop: CASSLGMGYEQYF. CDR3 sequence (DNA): TGTGCCAGCAGCTTGGGGATGGGGTACGAGCAGTACTTC.

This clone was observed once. CDR3 in DNA: TGTGCCAGCAGTTACGGGGACGGCTCCTACGAGCAGTACTTC. The encoded protein is CASSYGDGSYEQYF. The V and J genes are TRBV6-5 and TRBJ2-7; D may be TRBD1 or TRBD2 (5 bases each). The germline V gene encodes CDR1 MNHEY and CDR2 SVGAGI. The CDR3 spans 14 residues. The ends were cut back, 2 bases at V and 0 bases at J, with 8 bases in the middle.

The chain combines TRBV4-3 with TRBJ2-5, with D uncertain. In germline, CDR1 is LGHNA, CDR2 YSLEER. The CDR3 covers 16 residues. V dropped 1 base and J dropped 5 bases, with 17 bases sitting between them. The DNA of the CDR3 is TGCGCCAGCAGCCAAGCCTACGGAGTCCTCGGCGAGACCCAGTACTTC. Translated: CASSQAYGVLGETQYF.

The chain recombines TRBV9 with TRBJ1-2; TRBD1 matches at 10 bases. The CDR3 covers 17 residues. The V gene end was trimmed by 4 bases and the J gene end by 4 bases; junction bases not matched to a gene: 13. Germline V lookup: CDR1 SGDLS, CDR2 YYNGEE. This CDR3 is CASSSYARQGAGYGYTF. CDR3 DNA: TGTGCCAGCAGCTCCTACGCCCGACAGGGGGCCGGCTATGGCTACACCTTC. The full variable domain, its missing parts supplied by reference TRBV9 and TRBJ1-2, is DSGVTQTPKHLITATGQRVTLRCSPRSGDLSVYWYQQSLDQGLQFLIQYYNGEERAKGNILERFSAQQFPDLHSELNLSSLELGDSALYFCASSSYARQGAGYGYTFGSGTRLTVV.

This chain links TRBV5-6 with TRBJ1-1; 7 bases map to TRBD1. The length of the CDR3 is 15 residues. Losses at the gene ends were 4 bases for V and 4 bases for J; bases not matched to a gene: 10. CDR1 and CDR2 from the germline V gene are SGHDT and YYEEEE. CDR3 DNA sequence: TGTGCCAGCAGCAGCGACAGGGAAGTCGTCACTGAAGCTTTCTTT. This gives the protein CASSSDREVVTEAFF.

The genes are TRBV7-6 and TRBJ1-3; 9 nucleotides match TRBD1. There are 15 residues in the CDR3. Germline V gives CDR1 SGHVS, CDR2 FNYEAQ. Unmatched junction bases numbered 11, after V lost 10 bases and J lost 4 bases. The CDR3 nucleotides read TGTGCCACTATGACCGGGACAGGGACGGGAAACACCATATATTTT. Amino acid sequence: CATMTGTGTGNTIYF.

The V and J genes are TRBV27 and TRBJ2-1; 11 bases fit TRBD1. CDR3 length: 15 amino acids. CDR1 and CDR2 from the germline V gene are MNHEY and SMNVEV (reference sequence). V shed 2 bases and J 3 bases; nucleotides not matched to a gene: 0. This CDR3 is CASSLGTGGYNEQFF. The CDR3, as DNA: TGTGCCAGCAGTTTAGGGACAGGGGGCTACAATGAGCAGTTCTTC.

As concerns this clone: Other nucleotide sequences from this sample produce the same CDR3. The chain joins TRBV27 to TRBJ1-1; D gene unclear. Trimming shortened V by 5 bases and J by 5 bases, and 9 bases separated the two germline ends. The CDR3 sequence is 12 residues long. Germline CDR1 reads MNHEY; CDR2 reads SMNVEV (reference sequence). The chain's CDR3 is CASSSGHTEAFF. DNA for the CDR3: TGTGCCAGCAGTAGCGGTCATACTGAAGCTTTCTTT.

CDR3 in DNA: TGTGCCAGTAGTCCCCATACGGAAGCAACTACGTCTAGCACAGATACGCAGTATTTT. Amino acid sequence: CASSPHTEATTSSTDTQYF. The chain couples TRBV19 to TRBJ2-3, with D unclear. The germline CDR1 and CDR2 sequences are LNHDA and SQIVND (reference sequence). This CDR3 is built from 19 residues. The germline V and J ends were trimmed by 5 bases and 0 bases, with 24 bases remaining between them.

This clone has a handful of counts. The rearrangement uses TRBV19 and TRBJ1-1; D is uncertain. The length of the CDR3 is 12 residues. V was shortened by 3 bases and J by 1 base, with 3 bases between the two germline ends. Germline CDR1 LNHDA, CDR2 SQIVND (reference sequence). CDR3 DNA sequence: TGTGCCAGTAGTATGGGGAACACTGAAGCTTTCTTT. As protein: CASSMGNTEAFF.

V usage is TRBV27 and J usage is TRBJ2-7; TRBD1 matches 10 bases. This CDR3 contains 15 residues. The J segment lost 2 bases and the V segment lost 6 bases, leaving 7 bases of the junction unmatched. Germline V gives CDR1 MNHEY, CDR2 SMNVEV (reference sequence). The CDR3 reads CASSPGTGVPYEQYF. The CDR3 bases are TGTGCCAGCAGCCCCGGGACAGGGGTCCCCTACGAGCAGTACTTC.

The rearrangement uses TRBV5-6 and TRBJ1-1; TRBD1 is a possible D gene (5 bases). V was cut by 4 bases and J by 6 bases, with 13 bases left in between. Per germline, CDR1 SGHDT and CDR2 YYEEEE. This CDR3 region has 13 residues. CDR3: CASSNGQSAEAFF. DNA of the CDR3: TGTGCCAGCAGCAACGGACAATCGGCTGAAGCTTTCTTT.

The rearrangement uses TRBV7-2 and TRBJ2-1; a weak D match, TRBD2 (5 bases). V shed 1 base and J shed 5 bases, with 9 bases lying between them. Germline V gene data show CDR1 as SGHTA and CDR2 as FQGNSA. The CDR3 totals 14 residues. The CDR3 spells CASSLGTGNNEQFF. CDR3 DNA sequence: TGTGCCAGCAGCTTAGGGACTGGGAACAATGAGCAGTTCTTC.

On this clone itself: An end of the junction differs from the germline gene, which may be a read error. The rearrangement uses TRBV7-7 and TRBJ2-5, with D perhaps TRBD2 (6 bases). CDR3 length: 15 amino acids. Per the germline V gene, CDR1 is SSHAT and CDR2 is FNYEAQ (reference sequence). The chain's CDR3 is CASSLSRGIVETQYF. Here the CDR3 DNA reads TGTGCTAGCAGCTTAAGTCGGGGGATTGTGGAGACCCAGTACTTC.

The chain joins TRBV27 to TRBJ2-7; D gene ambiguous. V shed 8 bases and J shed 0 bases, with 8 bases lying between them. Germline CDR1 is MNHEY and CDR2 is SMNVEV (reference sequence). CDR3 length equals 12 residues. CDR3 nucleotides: TGTGCCAGCGGGCTAGACTCCTACGAGCAGTACTTC. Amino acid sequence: CASGLDSYEQYF.

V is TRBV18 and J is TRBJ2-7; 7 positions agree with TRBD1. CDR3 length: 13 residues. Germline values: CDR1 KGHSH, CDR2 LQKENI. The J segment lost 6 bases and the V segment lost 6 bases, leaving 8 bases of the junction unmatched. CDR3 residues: CASSDRDGTEQYF. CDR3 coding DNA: TGTGCCAGCTCCGACAGGGACGGGACCGAGCAGTACTTC.

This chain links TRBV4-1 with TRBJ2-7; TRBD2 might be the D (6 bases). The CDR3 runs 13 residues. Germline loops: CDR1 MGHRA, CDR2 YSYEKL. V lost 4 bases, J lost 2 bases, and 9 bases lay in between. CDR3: CASSLGLTYEQYF. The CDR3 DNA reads TGCGCCAGCAGCCTGGGACTCACCTACGAGCAGTACTTC.

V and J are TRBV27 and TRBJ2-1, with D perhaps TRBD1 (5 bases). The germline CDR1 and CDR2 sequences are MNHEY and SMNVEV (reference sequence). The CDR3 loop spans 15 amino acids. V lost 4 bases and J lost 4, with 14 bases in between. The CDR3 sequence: CASSSGSAGYNEQFF. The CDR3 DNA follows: TGTGCCAGCAGTTCTGGATCGGCAGGGTACAATGAGCAGTTCTTC.

CDR3 DNA: TGTGCCAGCAGCGCGAGTGGTCTAGCGGGAGAGGGGACAGATACGCAGTATTTT. Protein product: CASSASGLAGEGTDTQYF. This chain connects TRBV9 to TRBJ2-3, with 10 bases identical to TRBD2. The CDR3 has 18 residues. Germline V gives CDR1 SGDLS, CDR2 YYNGEE. V lost 3 bases to trimming and J lost 3 bases; unmatched junction nucleotides: 13.

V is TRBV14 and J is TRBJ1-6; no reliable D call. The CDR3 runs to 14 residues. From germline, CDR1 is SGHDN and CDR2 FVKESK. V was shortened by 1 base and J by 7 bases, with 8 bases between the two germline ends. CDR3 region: CASSQAPINSPLHF. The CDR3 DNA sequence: TGTGCCAGCAGCCAAGCCCCTATCAATTCACCCCTCCACTTT.

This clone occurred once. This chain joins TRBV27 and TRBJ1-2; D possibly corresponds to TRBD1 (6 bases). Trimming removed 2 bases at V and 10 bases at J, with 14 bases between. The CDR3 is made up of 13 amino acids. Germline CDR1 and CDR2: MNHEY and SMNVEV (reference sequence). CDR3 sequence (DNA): TGTGCCAGCAGTTTAGGCAGGGGCGGACTCTACACCTTC. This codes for CASSLGRGGLYTF.

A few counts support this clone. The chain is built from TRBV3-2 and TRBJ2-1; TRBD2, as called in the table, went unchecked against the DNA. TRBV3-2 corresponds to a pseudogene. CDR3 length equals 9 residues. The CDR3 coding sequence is TGTGCCAGCAACCACCCTTGGTTCTTC. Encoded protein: CASNHPWFF.

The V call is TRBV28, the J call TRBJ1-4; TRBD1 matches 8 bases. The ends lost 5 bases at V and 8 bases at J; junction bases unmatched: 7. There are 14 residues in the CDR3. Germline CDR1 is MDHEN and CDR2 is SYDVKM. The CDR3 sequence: CASSPPWTGEKLFF. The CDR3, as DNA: TGTGCCAGCAGTCCCCCCTGGACAGGGGAAAAACTGTTTTTT.

The CDR3: CATVGVLNTGELFF. CDR3 coding DNA: TGTGCCACAGTGGGGGTTCTGAACACCGGGGAGCTGTTTTTT. V gene TRBV6-5 combines with J gene TRBJ2-2; perhaps D is TRBD1 or TRBD2 (5 bases each). Germline-derived CDR1 and CDR2 are MNHEY and SVGAGI. The CDR3 covers 14 residues. V lost 10 bases, J lost 1 base, and 13 bases lay in between.

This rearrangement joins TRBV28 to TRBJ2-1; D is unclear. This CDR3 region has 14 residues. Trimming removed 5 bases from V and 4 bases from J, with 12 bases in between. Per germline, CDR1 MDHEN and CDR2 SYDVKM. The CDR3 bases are TGTGCCAGCAGTCCCCCGAGAGGATACAATGAGCAGTTCTTC. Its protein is CASSPPRGYNEQFF.